This passage covers 29 T cell receptor beta chains from one sample sequenced in a study of blood T cell repertoires in COVID-19. The method was immunoSEQ multiplex PCR; TCRdb's version includes in-frame clones alone and lacks a portion of them. This table holds just over 95,000 clones, about 80% found once. Sequences were obtained from peripheral blood. The receptors come from an elderly man with acute or convalescent COVID-19.

The genes are TRBV13 and TRBJ2-7, with D hard to call. This CDR3 has 13 residues. V dropped 3 bases and J dropped 7 bases, with 13 bases sitting between them. CDR1 and CDR2 from the germline V gene are PRHDT and FYEKMQ (reference sequence). The CDR3, as DNA: TGTGCCAGCAGCTTTGGTACTACGGGTGAGCAGTACTTC. Translated: CASSFGTTGEQYF.

The chain has TRBV15 and TRBJ1-1; D call uncertain. This CDR3 contains 14 residues. V was trimmed by 5 bases and J by 0 bases, leaving 10 bases between them. Germline loops: CDR1 LNHNV, CDR2 YYDKDF (reference sequence). CDR3 residues: CATSPHPLNTEAFF. The CDR3 DNA follows: TGTGCCACCAGCCCCCATCCCCTGAACACTGAAGCTTTCTTT.

This chain uses TRBV7-9 with TRBJ2-1; 8 bases align to TRBD2. The V gene end was trimmed by 5 bases and the J gene end by 2 bases; junction bases not matched to a gene: 5. The CDR3 extends over 15 amino acids. Germline-derived CDR1 and CDR2 are SEHNR and FQNEAQ (reference sequence). DNA for the CDR3: TGTGCCAGCAGCCCCCGGGGGGGAACCTACAATGAGCAGTTCTTC. It codes for CASSPRGGTYNEQFF.

This chain links TRBV5-4 with TRBJ2-1; 9 positions agree with TRBD2. The CDR3 totals 15 residues. Germline CDR1 SGHNT, CDR2 YYREEE (reference sequence). V was clipped by 2 bases and J by 5 bases; unmatched bases: 5. The CDR3 is CASSLIAGVDNEQFF. As DNA, the CDR3 is TGTGCCAGCAGCTTAATAGCGGGAGTGGACAATGAGCAGTTCTTC.

This sequence joins TRBV3-1 (or the pseudogene TRBV3-2) and TRBJ2-7; D possibly corresponds to TRBD2 (5 bases). Trimming removed 1 base from V and 3 bases from J, with 10 bases in between. The CDR3 has 14 residues. Per germline, CDR1 LGHDT and CDR2 YNNKEL (reference sequence). The CDR3 DNA reads TGTGCCAGCAGCCAAGCCCCGGGGAGCTACGAGCAGTACTTC. As protein: CASSQAPGSYEQYF.

V usage is TRBV28 and J usage is TRBJ1-2; perhaps TRBD1 as D (5 bases). The CDR3 has 13 amino acids. V lost 11 bases to trimming and J lost 3 bases, with 16 bases between them. Germline CDR1 MDHEN, CDR2 SYDVKM. The CDR3 nucleotides are TGTGCCGCGGCCCCCGGGGGAGACTATGGCTACACCTTC. As protein: CAAAPGGDYGYTF.

CDR3 sequence reads: CASSVEEGYNEQFF. The CDR3 DNA sequence: TGCGCCAGCAGCGTGGAGGAGGGATACAATGAGCAGTTCTTC. The rearrangement links TRBV5-1 to TRBJ2-1; perhaps TRBD2 as D (6 bases). V was clipped by 4 bases and J by 4 bases, with 12 bases between them. The CDR3 spans 14 residues. In germline, CDR1 is SGHRS, CDR2 YFSETQ.

The gene calls are TRBV19 and TRBJ2-3; 7 positions match TRBD2. CDR1 and CDR2 (germline): LNHDA, SQIVND (reference sequence). The CDR3 runs to 14 residues. The V segment lost 7 bases and the J segment 2 bases; nucleotides outside the gene matches: 6. The CDR3 nucleotides are TGTGCCAGTAAAAAGCGGGGTAACACAGATACGCAGTATTTT. Translated: CASKKRGNTDTQYF.

This clone was picked up one time. This chain joins TRBV27 and TRBJ2-1, with a weak D call TRBD2 (5 bases). In germline, CDR1 is MNHEY, CDR2 SMNVEV (reference sequence). This CDR3 comprises 11 residues. Trimming pared 6 bases from V and 7 bases from J, leaving 7 bases between. This CDR3 reads CASRRTNEQFF. The CDR3 nucleotides are TGTGCCAGCAGGCGGACTAATGAGCAGTTCTTC.

V is TRBV12-3 or TRBV12-4 and J is TRBJ2-7, with D possibly TRBD1 on 6 matching bases. The V end lost 7 bases, the J end lost 3 bases, and 13 bases lay between the germline ends. This CDR3 comprises 13 residues. CDR3 amino acids: CASKEQGHYEQYF. The CDR3 nucleotides are TGTGCCAGCAAAGAACAGGGCCACTACGAGCAGTACTTC.

The chain uses TRBV24-1 and TRBJ2-7, with a weak D call TRBD2 (6 bases). This CDR3 has 14 residues. Trimming left V 3 bases short and J 1 base short, with 9 bases between. The germline gives CDR1 KGHDR, CDR2 SFDVKD. The CDR3 protein is CATSDRRDSYEQYF. The CDR3 DNA reads TGTGCCACCAGTGATAGGCGGGATTCCTACGAGCAGTACTTC.

The V and J genes are TRBV6-5 and TRBJ1-2; 8 bases are shared with TRBD1. Looked up from germline, CDR1 is MNHEY and CDR2 is SVGAGI. The CDR3 is made up of 16 amino acids. With V trimmed by 2 bases and J by 2 bases, 7 bases remained unmatched. CDR3 sequence: CASSYTGQGGNYGYTF. For the CDR3, the DNA is TGTGCCAGCAGTTACACCGGACAGGGCGGGAACTATGGCTACACCTTC.

The CDR3 is CASSFFGTGNNNEQFF. The CDR3 bases are TGTGCCAGCAGCTTCTTCGGGACAGGAAATAACAATGAGCAGTTCTTC. The chain joins TRBV5-5 to TRBJ2-1, with 8 nucleotides matching TRBD1. V was clipped by 2 bases and J by 5 bases; unmatched bases: 9. This CDR3 has 16 residues. The germline V gene has CDR1 SGHKS and CDR2 YYEKEE (reference sequence).

The rearrangement uses TRBV15 and TRBJ1-1; no clear D gene. Deletions cut 4 bases from V and 8 bases from J, with 14 bases between. Germline-derived CDR1 and CDR2 are LNHNV and YYDKDF (reference sequence). This CDR3 has 13 amino acids. The CDR3 sequence is CATSTPSGGEAFF. DNA of the CDR3: TGTGCCACCAGCACACCCTCTGGAGGCGAAGCTTTCTTT.

The chain has TRBV7-9 and TRBJ2-3, with 9 bases identical to TRBD2. J was trimmed by 4 bases and V by 5 bases; bases with no gene match: 7. The length of the CDR3 is 15 residues. Germline V CDR1 and CDR2: SEHNR, FQNEAQ (reference sequence). The CDR3 DNA reads TGTGCCAGCAGCCGGGGTAGCGGGAGCCCAGATACGCAGTATTTT. Its protein product is CASSRGSGSPDTQYF.

The CDR3 bases are TGTGCCAGCAGCCGTGACAGGACCCTAGAAGGGACCGGGGAGCTGTTTTTT. Encoded protein: CASSRDRTLEGTGELFF. The chain carries TRBV6-2 or TRBV6-3 and TRBJ2-2, with D tentatively TRBD1 (6 bases). The CDR3 loop spans 17 amino acids. The germline V gene has CDR1 MNHEY and CDR2 SVGEGT. V lost 6 bases and J lost 5, with 22 bases in between.

The rearrangement links TRBV9 to TRBJ2-2; D possibly corresponds to TRBD2 (7 bases). The CDR3 runs to 20 residues. Germline values: CDR1 SGDLS, CDR2 YYNGEE. Trimming removed 4 bases from V and 5 bases from J, with 30 bases in between. Written as DNA, the CDR3 is TGTGCCAGCAGCCCAAGTGGGGGGGCACATAGTCTTGTCAGGACCGGGGAGCTGTTTTTT. Amino acids: CASSPSGGAHSLVRTGELFF.

The chain recombines TRBV21-1 with TRBJ1-3. TRBV21-1 is marked as a pseudogene. The CDR3 is made up of 16 amino acids. The CDR3, as DNA: TGTGCCAGCAGCAAAGTAGCGGCAGTCTCTGGAAACACCATATATTTT. This sequence encodes CASSKVAAVSGNTIYF.

The chain combines TRBV5-4 with TRBJ2-5, with D possibly matching TRBD1 (5 bases). V lost 1 base and J lost 3, with 19 bases in between. The CDR3 has 17 residues. In germline, CDR1 is SGHNT, CDR2 YYREEE (reference sequence). CDR3 sequence (DNA): TGTGCCAGCAGCTTGATAGGCAGGGTGCTTACCGAAGAGACCCAGTACTTC. Its protein product is CASSLIGRVLTEETQYF.

This chain links TRBV6-5 with TRBJ2-7, with a tentative D call TRBD1 (5 bases). V was trimmed by 10 bases and J by 3 bases, leaving 13 bases between them. Germline CDR1 and CDR2: MNHEY and SVGAGI. The CDR3 runs 12 residues. CDR3 protein: CATSQGVYEQYF. The CDR3, as DNA: TGTGCCACCTCACAAGGGGTCTACGAGCAGTACTTC.

In DNA form, the CDR3 reads TGTGCCAGCAGTGCCACTAGCGGGAGGGGATCGGGAGAGACCCAGTACTTC. It encodes CASSATSGRGSGETQYF. V and J are TRBV6-1 and TRBJ2-5, with 13 bases fitting TRBD2. The CDR3 is made up of 17 amino acids. The trim removed 4 bases at V and 4 bases at J, leaving 9 bases unmatched. Germline CDR1 reads MNHNS; CDR2 reads SASEGT.

This sequence joins TRBV2 and TRBJ1-5, with D maybe TRBD1 (6 bases). The V and J ends lost 8 bases and 4 bases respectively, with 15 bases between them. CDR1 SNHLY and CDR2 FYNNEI come from the germline V gene. The CDR3 loop spans 14 amino acids. CDR3 amino acids: CASGRPGVNQPQHF. CDR3 nucleotide sequence: TGTGCCAGCGGCCGACCAGGGGTTAATCAGCCCCAGCATTTT.

The V and J genes are TRBV28 and TRBJ1-1, with 9 bases aligning to TRBD1. The trim removed 6 bases at V and 7 bases at J, leaving 6 bases unmatched. The CDR3 covers 13 residues. CDR1 MDHEN and CDR2 SYDVKM come from the germline V gene. The CDR3 reads CASSSGTGSEAFF. CDR3 DNA: TGTGCCAGCAGCTCGGGGACAGGGAGTGAAGCTTTCTTT.

The chain combines TRBV9 with TRBJ2-5; D is perhaps TRBD2 (5 bases). This CDR3 contains 15 residues. The germline V gene encodes CDR1 SGDLS and CDR2 YYNGEE. Trimming removed 4 bases at V and 5 bases at J, with 18 bases between. The CDR3 DNA reads as TGTGCCAGCAGCTCCTCCGTGGCGGGTTCCGAGACCCAGTACTTC. Encoded protein: CASSSSVAGSETQYF.

V usage is TRBV28 and J usage is TRBJ1-3; TRBD1 matches at 7 bases. Germline V gives CDR1 MDHEN, CDR2 SYDVKM. The trim removed 4 bases at V and 7 bases at J, leaving 7 bases unmatched. CDR3 length: 14 residues. This CDR3 is CASSSLTGVNTIYF. DNA of the CDR3: TGTGCCAGCAGTTCCCTCACAGGGGTCAACACCATATATTTT.

J is TRBJ1-1 and V is TRBV5-5; D is possibly TRBD1 (5 bases). V gave up 5 bases and J gave up 0 bases, with 11 bases separating them. Per germline, CDR1 SGHKS and CDR2 YYEKEE (reference sequence). This CDR3 comprises 14 residues. CDR3 loop: CASSPTVMNTEAFF. The DNA of the CDR3 is TGTGCCAGCAGTCCGACAGTTATGAACACTGAAGCTTTCTTT.

This chain uses TRBV28 with TRBJ2-7; D ambiguous. The ends were cut back, 2 bases at V and 3 bases at J, with 14 bases in the middle. CDR3 size: 15 residues. Germline V gene sequence: CDR1 MDHEN, CDR2 SYDVKM. The CDR3 loop is CASSLVASPSYEQYF. DNA for the CDR3: TGTGCCAGCAGTTTAGTCGCTAGTCCGAGCTACGAGCAGTACTTC.

V is TRBV2 and J is TRBJ2-2, with D possibly matching TRBD2 (6 bases). Germline V lookup: CDR1 SNHLY, CDR2 FYNNEI. Trimming stripped 6 bases from V and 1 base from J, with 6 bases between. The CDR3 contains 13 residues. CDR3 residues: CASRRENTGELFF. In DNA form, the CDR3 reads TGTGCCAGCAGGCGGGAGAACACCGGGGAGCTGTTTTTT.

This chain uses TRBV28 with TRBJ1-2; tentative D call: TRBD1 (5 bases). CDR3 length equals 12 residues. CDR1 and CDR2 from the germline V gene are MDHEN and SYDVKM. The germline V and J ends were trimmed by 7 bases and 4 bases, with 10 bases remaining between them. The CDR3 coding sequence is TGTGCCAGCAAACAACAGGTCTATGGCTACACCTTC. Its protein is CASKQQVYGYTF.